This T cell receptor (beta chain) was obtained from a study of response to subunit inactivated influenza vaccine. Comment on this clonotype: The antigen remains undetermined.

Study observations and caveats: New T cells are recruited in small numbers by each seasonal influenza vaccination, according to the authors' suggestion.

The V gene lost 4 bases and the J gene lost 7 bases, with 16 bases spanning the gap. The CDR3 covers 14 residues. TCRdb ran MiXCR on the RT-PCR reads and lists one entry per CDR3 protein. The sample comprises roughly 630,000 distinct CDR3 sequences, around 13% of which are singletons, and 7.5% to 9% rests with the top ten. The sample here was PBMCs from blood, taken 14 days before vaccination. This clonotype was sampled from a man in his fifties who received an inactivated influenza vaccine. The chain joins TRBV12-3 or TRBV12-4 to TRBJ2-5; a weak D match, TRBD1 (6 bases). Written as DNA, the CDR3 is TGTGCCAGCAGTTCAGGACAGTACCGCGGGACCCAGTACTTC. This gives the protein CASSSGQYRGTQYF.